The clone carrying this TCR beta chain has ten or more counts. Its antigen is not identified. Germline V gene data show CDR1 as MNHEY and CDR2 as SMNVEV (reference sequence). The V and J ends lost 3 bases and 1 base respectively, with 1 base between them. The CDR3 length is 13 residues. This entry is derived from a study of spatial heterogeneity in lung cancer. Across the study: Across tumor regions, counts of TCR transcripts showed a strong correlation with a T cell module score derived from matched bulk RNA-seq. Whole-study findings and limits: Intratumoral expanded alpha and beta TCR counts were found to track tumor mutation counts.

In the library, each TCR cDNA molecule bore its own unique molecular identifier. TCRdb fed the 5' RACE reads into MiXCR, producing one record per CDR3 protein. The table lists 20,000 to 30,000 distinct CDR3 sequences, approximately 10% of them singletons. Described time point: sample taken at primary tumor resection. This sample comprised lung tumor tissue, obtained at surgery. This TCR came from a male donor with early-stage non-small cell lung cancer. V is TRBV27 and J is TRBJ2-6; D unclear. The CDR3: CASSFSGANVLTF. CDR3 sequence (DNA): TGTGCCAGCAGTTTTTCTGGGGCCAACGTCCTGACTTTC.